A selection of T cell receptor beta chains follows, all from one sample in a study of beta chain features in type 1 diabetes. Profiled with immunoSEQ multiplex PCR; TCRdb holds only in-frame clones, not every one. The profile shows 130,000 to 150,000 clones, 8% to 13% of them singletons. Sample: naive CD4+ T cells from blood. The receptor set was obtained from a man between 18 and 35 years old in good health. The CDR3 runs from the conserved cysteine through the conserved F or W. D genes are given only for firm matches. Size is omitted from some rows. Given values are once, few, many or a class for expanded clones.

NA | TRBJ2-2 | TRBV7-2 | few | CASSLFQAKNTGELFF | TGTGCCAGCAGCTTATTCCAGGCGAAGAACACCGGGGAGCTGTTTTTT
NA | TRBJ2-6 | TRBV2 | few | CASSFTRSGANVLTF | TGTGCCAGCAGTTTTACACGCTCTGGGGCCAACGTCCTGACTTTC
TRBD2 | TRBJ2-3 | TRBV4-3 | few | CASSLTIGTSKVDTQYF | TGCGCCAGCAGCCTAACTATCGGGACTAGCAAGGTAGATACGCAGTATTTT
NA | TRBJ1-3 | TRBV2 | NA | CASRQQGLSGNTIYF | TGTGCCAGCAGGCAACAGGGCCTCTCTGGAAACACCATATATTTT
NA | TRBJ2-3 | TRBV9 | few | CASSVVYTPSTDTQYF | TGTGCCAGCAGCGTAGTCTATACCCCTAGCACAGATACGCAGTATTTT
TRBD1 | TRBJ2-7 | TRBV6-6 | many | CASRPQGAGSYEQYF | TGTGCCAGCAGACCTCAGGGGGCAGGCTCCTACGAGCAGTACTTC
TRBD1 | TRBJ2-7 | TRBV27 | NA | CASKGQGVDEQYF | TGTGCCAGCAAAGGACAGGGGGTAGACGAGCAGTACTTC
NA | TRBJ2-3 | TRBV6-1 | few | CASSGGSGAPYTDTQYF | TGTGCCAGCAGTGGAGGATCAGGGGCCCCCTACACAGATACGCAGTATTTT
TRBD1 | TRBJ1-2 | TRBV5-1 | NA | CASSFRTGGAYGYTF | TGCGCCAGCAGCTTCCGGACAGGGGGCGCCTATGGCTACACCTTC
NA | TRBJ2-7 | TRBV5-1 | NA | CASSLEAQGTYEQYF | TGCGCCAGCAGCTTGGAGGCGCAGGGCACGTACGAGCAGTACTTC
NA | TRBJ2-1 | TRBV7-6 | few | CASSNRVGQFF | TGTGCCAGCAGCAACAGGGTAGGGCAGTTCTTC
TRBD1 | TRBJ1-2 | TRBV4-3 | NA | CASSRLGQGSYGYTF | TGCGCCAGCAGCCGACTGGGACAGGGGAGCTATGGCTACACCTTC
NA | TRBJ1-5 | TRBV7-9 | NA | CASSRWESNQPQHF | TGTGCCAGCAGCCGATGGGAGAGCAATCAGCCCCAGCATTTT
TRBD1 | TRBJ1-2 | TRBV6-5 | NA | CASSPRDRVNYGYTF | TGTGCCAGCAGTCCTCGGGACAGGGTAAACTATGGCTACACCTTC
NA | TRBJ1-2 | TRBV4-3 | NA | CASSQTRQTYGYTF | TGCGCCAGCAGCCAAACGCGACAGACCTATGGCTACACCTTC
NA | TRBJ2-2 | TRBV6-5 | few | CASTEQVPGELFF | TGTGCCAGCACCGAACAAGTACCCGGGGAGCTGTTTTTT
NA | TRBJ2-6 | TRBV19 | NA | CASHRRAGGANVLTF | TGTGCCAGCCATCGCAGGGCTGGGGGGGCCAACGTCCTGACTTTC
NA | TRBJ2-5 | TRBV2 | NA | CASSEDSPETQYF | TGTGCCAGCAGCGAAGACAGCCCGGAGACCCAGTACTTC
TRBD2 | TRBJ2-3 | TRBV4-2 | NA | CASSQEGLAGAGSTDTQYF | TGTGCCAGCAGCCAAGAGGGACTAGCGGGGGCAGGGAGCACAGATACGCAGTATTTT
TRBD1 | TRBJ2-1 | TRBV14 | few | CASSQDRTGGIYNEQFF | TGTGCCAGCAGCCAAGATCGTACAGGGGGGATATACAATGAGCAGTTCTTC
NA | TRBJ2-7 | TRBV6-5 | NA | CASSSKPTGTYEQYF | TGTGCCAGCAGTTCCAAACCGACAGGGACTTACGAGCAGTACTTC
NA | TRBJ2-7 | TRBV6-1 | few | CASMGDYEQYF | TGTGCAAGCATGGGCGACTACGAGCAGTACTTC
NA | TRBJ1-5 | TRBV19 | NA | CASKSGRENQPQHF | TGTGCCAGTAAATCAGGCAGGGAAAATCAGCCCCAGCATTTT
TRBD1 | TRBJ2-1 | TRBV7-6 | NA | CASSPGTGDSEQFF | TGTGCCAGCAGCCCCGGGACAGGGGACAGTGAGCAGTTCTTC
NA | TRBJ1-6 | TRBV7-9 | few | CASSSGNSPLHF | TGTGCCAGCAGCTCCGGGAATTCACCCCTCCACTTT
TRBD1 | TRBJ2-1 | TRBV18 | few | CASSQNTGGSYNEQFF | TGTGCCAGCTCACAGAACACAGGGGGCTCCTACAATGAGCAGTTCTTC
NA | TRBJ2-7 | TRBV30 | NA | CAWSASSHEQYF | TGTGCCTGGAGTGCTTCCTCCCACGAGCAGTACTTC
TRBD1 | TRBJ2-2 | TRBV5-5 | NA | CASSARTGNTGELFF | TGTGCCAGCAGCGCGCGGACAGGAAACACCGGGGAGCTGTTTTTT
TRBD2 | TRBJ2-3 | TRBV7-2 | few | CASSLVVAGEDHTQYF | TGTGCCAGCAGCTTAGTTGTAGCGGGTGAGGACCACACGCAGTATTTT
TRBD2 | TRBJ2-5 | TRBV7-2 | NA | CASSLRLAGAETQYF | TGTGCCAGCAGCTTAAGACTAGCGGGGGCGGAGACCCAGTACTTC
TRBD1 | TRBJ1-1 | TRBV6-1 | NA | CASSEDRLNTEAFF | TGTGCCAGCAGTGAGGACAGGTTGAACACTGAAGCTTTCTTT
NA | TRBJ2-5 | TRBV11-3 | few | CASSSGPQETQYF | TGTGCCAGCAGCTCGGGTCCGCAAGAGACCCAGTACTTC
NA | TRBJ1-1 | TRBV2 | NA | CASSFLPLQAFF | TGTGCCAGCAGCTTCCTCCCACTGCAAGCTTTCTTT
TRBD2 | TRBJ2-1 | TRBV7-8 | NA | CASSLGLASYNEQFF | TGTGCCAGCAGCTTAGGACTAGCCTCCTACAATGAGCAGTTCTTC
TRBD2 | TRBJ2-3 | TRBV5-4 | NA | CASSLALAGGTQYF | TGTGCCAGCAGCTTGGCCCTAGCGGGTGGTACGCAGTATTTT
TRBD1 | TRBJ2-1 | TRBV7-2 | NA | CASSWGQGGTRNEQFF | TGTGCCAGCAGCTGGGGACAGGGCGGTACGAGGAATGAGCAGTTCTTC
NA | TRBJ1-5 | TRBV27 | few | CASSLGLNQPQHF | TGTGCCAGCAGTCTTGGGCTGAATCAGCCCCAGCATTTT
TRBD1 | TRBJ1-2 | TRBV5-1 | few | CASSTGTDYGYTF | TGCGCCAGCAGTACCGGGACAGACTATGGCTACACCTTC
NA | TRBJ2-7 | TRBV19 | NA | CASSINGKRSSYEQYF | TGTGCCAGTAGTATTAACGGCAAAAGGAGCTCCTACGAGCAGTACTTC
NA | TRBJ2-7 | TRBV28 | few | CASSLPYGLTYEQYF | TGTGCCAGCAGTCTACCCTATGGACTTACCTACGAGCAGTACTTC
TRBD1 | TRBJ2-1 | TRBV10-2 | few | CASSEGLGQSSYNEQFF | TGCGCCAGCAGTGAGGGGCTGGGACAGAGCTCCTACAATGAGCAGTTCTTC
NA | TRBJ1-2 | TRBV19 | few | CASRPQVGADYGYTF | TGTGCCAGTAGACCGCAGGTTGGGGCGGACTATGGCTACACCTTC
NA | TRBJ1-5 | TRBV18 | NA | CASSTGLGGQPQHF | TGTGCCAGCTCGACCGGACTAGGAGGCCAGCCCCAGCATTTT
NA | TRBJ1-6 | TRBV4-3 | NA | CASSQVTGYKDSPLHF | TGCGCCAGCAGCCAAGTGACTGGGTACAAGGATTCACCCCTCCACTTT
TRBD1 | TRBJ1-2 | TRBV5-1 | few | CASSTGQGYGYTF | TGCGCCAGCAGCACAGGACAGGGTTATGGCTACACCTTC
NA | TRBJ2-6 | TRBV6-5 | NA | CASRDFSSGANVLTF | TGTGCCAGCAGGGACTTCAGCTCTGGGGCCAACGTCCTGACTTTC
TRBD1 | TRBJ1-2 | TRBV4-1 | NA | CASSQVRQGNSYGYTF | TGCGCCAGCAGCCAAGTTCGACAGGGGAATAGCTATGGCTACACCTTC
TRBD2 | TRBJ2-5 | TRBV11-2 | NA | CASSSSGGYQETQYF | TGTGCCAGCAGCTCGAGCGGGGGGTATCAAGAGACCCAGTACTTC
NA | TRBJ2-4 | TRBV6-5 | few | CASSYSVGRAKNIQYF | TGTGCCAGCAGTTACTCGGTGGGCCGGGCCAAAAACATTCAGTACTTC
NA | TRBJ2-7 | TRBV5-6 | NA | CASSLGYSGNEQYF | TGTGCCAGCAGCTTGGGATATTCAGGGAACGAGCAGTACTTC
TRBD1 | TRBJ2-2 | TRBV7-9 | NA | CASSLGTGNTGELFF | TGTGCCAGCAGCTTGGGGACAGGTAACACCGGGGAGCTGTTTTTT
NA | TRBJ1-3 | TRBV7-3 | few | CASSLIGPGEFSTIYF | TGTGCCAGCAGCTTAATCGGTCCAGGGGAGTTTAGCACCATATATTTT
NA | TRBJ2-5 | TRBV5-1 | few | CASSSWTLQETQYF | TGCGCCAGCAGCTCTTGGACACTTCAAGAGACCCAGTACTTC
TRBD1 | TRBJ1-4 | TRBV29-1 | few | CSVDLQGEEKLFF | TGCAGCGTTGATCTACAGGGGGAGGAAAAACTGTTTTTT
NA | TRBJ1-5 | TRBV5-4 | few | CASSQLRGRWNQPQHF | TGTGCCAGCAGTCAACTCAGGGGCAGGTGGAATCAGCCCCAGCATTTT